The 11 T cell receptor beta chains presented below share a single source sample, sequenced in a study of blood T cell repertoires in COVID-19. Assay used: immunoSEQ multiplex PCR; TCRdb lists only in-frame clones, some missing. The table records roughly 270,000 clones, about four fifths of them present only once. The sequencing input was PBMCs or T cells enriched from blood (not recorded which). The receptors originated from a middle-aged man who had been exposed to COVID-19.

The chain couples TRBV9 to TRBJ2-3, with D perhaps TRBD2 (6 bases). Germline CDR1 is SGDLS and CDR2 is YYNGEE. V lost 3 bases to trimming and J lost 4 bases, with 12 bases between them. CDR3 length: 14 residues. CDR3 in DNA: TGTGCCAGCAGCGCGGGGGTGGACCCAGATACGCAGTATTTT. Its translation is CASSAGVDPDTQYF.

V usage is TRBV6-4 and J usage is TRBJ1-2; TRBD1 is a possible D gene (6 bases). The CDR3 runs 14 residues. Germline CDR1 is MRHNA and CDR2 is SNTAGT. V dropped 0 bases and J dropped 5 bases, with 10 bases sitting between them. As DNA, the CDR3 is TGTGCCAGCAGTGACTCGGGCAGGGGTTATGGCTACACCTTC. Its protein is CASSDSGRGYGYTF.

The chain joins TRBV19 to TRBJ1-2; 8 nucleotides match TRBD1. Germline V gene lookup returns CDR1 LNHDA and CDR2 SQIVND (reference sequence). V was pared by 8 bases and J by 3 bases, with 5 bases of the junction left unmatched. The CDR3 has 13 amino acids. The CDR3 DNA is TGTGCCAGTTCAGGGGGCGCGTACTATGGCTACACCTTC. Its translation is CASSGGAYYGYTF.

This clone has a single count. J is TRBJ2-1 and V is TRBV7-2, with a possible D match to TRBD2 (5 bases). There are 16 residues in the CDR3. Germline values: CDR1 SGHTA, CDR2 FQGNSA. Between the trimmed V and J ends, which lost 0 bases and 4 bases, there was a span of 13 bases. CDR3 region: CASSLAYTGRYNEQFF. In nucleotides, the CDR3 is TGTGCCAGCAGCTTAGCGTATACGGGAAGATACAATGAGCAGTTCTTC.

The chain joins TRBV18 to TRBJ2-2; 12 bases match TRBD1. This CDR3 is built from 16 residues. V shed 3 bases, J shed 5 bases, and the junction held 4 bases outside the gene matches. Germline CDR1 reads KGHSH; CDR2 reads LQKENI. The CDR3 DNA is TGTGCCAGCTCACCTGGGACAGGGGGCAATACCGGGGAGCTGTTTTTT. It yields the protein CASSPGTGGNTGELFF.

DNA of the CDR3: TGTGCCAGCAGTTCCGACCCTCGCGGTGGCTACACCTTC. It specifies CASSSDPRGGYTF. This rearrangement joins TRBV6-6 to TRBJ1-2; D is unclear. Deletions cut 4 bases from V and 7 bases from J, with 13 bases between. The germline gives CDR1 MNHNY, CDR2 SVGAGI (reference sequence). The CDR3 runs to 13 residues.

This clone was found many times. This chain connects TRBV12-5 to TRBJ2-3; 8 nucleotides align to TRBD2. The CDR3 extends over 15 amino acids. After removal of 9 bases from V and 10 bases from J, the junction contained 18 bases not matched to a gene. Germline CDR1 reads LGHNT; CDR2 reads FRNRAP. The CDR3 nucleotides read TGTGCTAGCGAATTAGGTACTAGCGGAGGGACCCCGCAGTATTTT. Encoded protein: CASELGTSGGTPQYF.

This clone has more than one count but fewer than ten. The chain combines TRBV19 with TRBJ1-6; 7 bases are a match to TRBD1. J gave up 9 bases and V 6 bases, and 14 bases lay outside the gene matches. This CDR3 is 16 amino acids long. Germline assignment: CDR1 LNHDA and CDR2 SQIVND (reference sequence). CDR3 sequence (DNA): TGTGCCAGTAGGACAGGGAGGCGTGGCAGAGGTTCACCCCTCCACTTT. Translation: CASRTGRRGRGSPLHF.

The chain uses TRBV5-6 and TRBJ1-1; 10 positions agree with TRBD1. There are 16 residues in the CDR3. Germline trimming cut 4 bases from V and 4 bases from J; bases unmatched to any gene: 10. Germline V gives CDR1 SGHDT, CDR2 YYEEEE. The CDR3 DNA follows: TGTGCCAGCAGCCAGACGGGACAGGGGTTTAGCACTGAAGCTTTCTTT. Protein: CASSQTGQGFSTEAFF.

This clone was detected a few times. The rearrangement joins TRBV7-9 to TRBJ1-5, with D perhaps TRBD1 (5 bases). Germline loops: CDR1 SEHNR, CDR2 FQNEAQ (reference sequence). V was shortened by 3 bases and J by 4 bases, with 19 bases between the two germline ends. CDR3 length: 17 amino acids. The CDR3: CASSFYRWPEQNQPQHF. CDR3 nucleotide sequence: TGTGCCAGCAGCTTCTACAGGTGGCCAGAACAAAATCAGCCCCAGCATTTT.

This chain uses TRBV12-3 or TRBV12-4 with TRBJ2-5; D call uncertain. The V gene lost 5 bases and the J gene lost 2 bases, with 9 bases spanning the gap. The CDR3 loop spans 13 amino acids. CDR3 coding DNA: TGTGCCAGCAGTCCGGGTTATCAAGAGACCCAGTACTTC. Translated: CASSPGYQETQYF.